The 9 T cell receptor beta chains in this list originate from one sample, sequenced in a study of blood T cells in healthy people across ages. PCR was performed a second time for roughly 7 to 12 cycles using a sample-barcoded 5' primer and a J-beta primer mix. TCRdb fed the 5' RACE reads into MiXCR, producing one record per CDR3 protein. The sample lists 1.5 million to 1.9 million distinct CDR3 sequences; approximately 43% were seen once. Sequencing was done on a sample of blood. Every receptor here comes from a woman between 18 and 29 years old in good health.

There are a few counts of this clonotype. V is TRBV7-8 and J is TRBJ2-3; tentatively, D is TRBD1 or TRBD2 (5 bases each). CDR1 is SGHVS, CDR2 FQNEAQ, per germline. The V end lost 5 bases, the J end lost 2 bases, and 14 bases lay between the germline ends. This CDR3 spans 15 amino acids. The CDR3 bases are TGTGCCAGCAGCATCCGGGACGGGAACACAGATACGCAGTATTTT. This encodes CASSIRDGNTDTQYF. Drawing the rest from reference TRBV7-8 and TRBJ2-3, the complete variable domain is GAGVSQSPRYKVAKRGQDVALRCDPISGHVSLFWYQQALGQGPEFLTYFQNEAQLDKSGLPSDRFFAERPEGSVSTLKIQRTQQEDSAVYLCASSIRDGNTDTQYFGPGTRLTVL.

The chain links TRBV9 to TRBJ2-1; 8 bases fit TRBD1. The J call may be wrong; the DNA end is better matched by TRBJ2-7. In germline, CDR1 is SGDLS, CDR2 YYNGEE. CDR3 length equals 16 residues. The CDR3 protein is CASSVEDRDWYNEQYF. CDR3 nucleotide sequence: TGTGCCAGCAGCGTCGAGGACAGGGATTGGTACAATGAGCAGTACTTC.

The chain employs TRBV6-5 and TRBJ2-7, with a possible D match to TRBD1 (6 bases). V was cut by 6 bases and J by 0 bases, with 18 bases left in between. The germline gives CDR1 MNHEY, CDR2 SVGAGI. The CDR3 is 16 amino acids. CDR3 in DNA: TGTGCCAGCAGGTTGAACGGACAGCCTAGCTCCTACGAGCAGTACTTC. Translating it yields CASRLNGQPSSYEQYF.

This sequence joins TRBV12-3 or TRBV12-4 and TRBJ1-5, with 8 bases aligning to TRBD1. The CDR3 is 15 amino acids. V was pared by 2 bases and J by 5 bases, with 5 bases of the junction left unmatched. The CDR3 reads CASSLRTGTDQPQHF. The DNA for the CDR3 is TGTGCCAGCAGTTTAAGGACAGGGACGGATCAGCCCCAGCATTTT.

For this clonotype: An end of the junction differs from the germline gene, which may be a read error. V usage is TRBV20-1 and J usage is TRBJ2-7; D remains unclear. The CDR3 length is 15 residues. Germline V gene data show CDR1 as DFQATT and CDR2 as SNEGSKA (reference sequence). For the CDR3, the DNA is TGCAGTGCTAGAGATCAGAGCGCACACTCCTACGTGCAGTACTTC. Its protein product is CSARDQSAHSYVQYF.

V usage is TRBV28 and J usage is TRBJ1-3; perhaps TRBD1 as D (5 bases). Germline V gives CDR1 MDHEN, CDR2 SYDVKM. CDR3 size: 14 residues. V was clipped by 8 bases and J by 0 bases, with 11 bases between them. CDR3 nucleotide sequence: TGTGCCAGCCGGGACGGACGCTCTGGAAACACCATATATTTT. Translated, it gives CASRDGRSGNTIYF.

This chain connects TRBV20-1 to TRBJ2-1, with 7 positions matching TRBD2. The V segment lost 0 bases and the J segment 0 bases; nucleotides outside the gene matches: 11. Germline V lookup: CDR1 DFQATT, CDR2 SNEGSKA (reference sequence). The CDR3 loop spans 18 amino acids. The CDR3 bases are TGCAGTGCTAGAGATACCAGCGGGATGAAGGACTCCTACAATGAGCAGTTCTTC. As protein: CSARDTSGMKDSYNEQFF.

Worth noting for this clonotype: A junction end diverges from the germline sequence, so it may reflect a read error. The rearrangement joins TRBV13 to TRBJ2-5, with a possible D match to TRBD2 (6 bases). The germline V gene encodes CDR1 PRHDT and CDR2 FYEKMQ (reference sequence). This CDR3 comprises 16 residues. DNA of the CDR3: TGTGCCAGCAGCCTAGGGTCAGGAGGGGACCAAGAGACCCAGTACTTC. The encoded protein is CASSLGSGGDQETQYF.

DNA of the CDR3: TGTGCCAGCAGCTCCCAGAGGGTCAGGGCGGAAAAACTGTTTTTT. Translation: CASSSQRVRAEKLFF. The rearrangement uses TRBV3-1 and TRBJ1-4; tentative D call: TRBD1 (5 bases). CDR1 and CDR2 (germline): LGHDT, YNNKEL (reference sequence). The CDR3 is 15 amino acids. V was cut by 5 bases and J by 8 bases, with 18 bases left in between.